Below, 32 T cell receptor beta chains from the same sample are listed, as sequenced in a study of cytomegalovirus exposure and HLA in healthy donors. Primers: 60 Vbeta forward and 13 Jbeta reverse. Generated by immunoSEQ multiplex PCR, the TCRdb table keeps only in-frame clones and is missing some. The sample has roughly 200,000 clones, over 65% seen once; the top ten hold 0.63%. The sequenced sample consisted of PBMCs. These receptors all stem from a man between 18 and 35 years old in good health and CMV-seronegative.

This rearrangement joins TRBV2 to TRBJ2-5, with a tentative D call TRBD2 (6 bases). Trimming took off 4 bases at V and 5 bases at J, with 11 bases between the two ends. Germline V gene data show CDR1 as SNHLY and CDR2 as FYNNEI. This CDR3 contains 13 residues. The CDR3 sequence: CASSVELAETQYF. The CDR3, as DNA: TGTGCCAGCAGTGTAGAACTAGCCGAGACCCAGTACTTC.

The chain uses TRBV16 and TRBJ2-7, with D possibly TRBD1 on 6 matching bases. CDR1 and CDR2 (germline): KGHSY, FQNENV. V was cut by 3 bases and J by 3 bases, with 9 bases left in between. The CDR3 length is 13 residues. CDR3 coding DNA: TGTGCCAGCAGCCAGGACAGACGCTACGAGCAGTACTTC. Protein sequence: CASSQDRRYEQYF.

The rearrangement joins TRBV1 to TRBJ2-7; the table's D call, TRBD2, has no DNA check behind it. TRBV1 is a documented pseudogene. The CDR3 is 10 amino acids. CDR3 bases: TGCACCAGCACCCCCCTAGGGCAGTACTTC. This codes for CTSTPLGQYF.

J is TRBJ2-1 and V is TRBV6-1; TRBD1 agrees at 7 bases. With V trimmed by 5 bases and J by 6 bases, 7 bases remained unmatched. Germline V gene lookup returns CDR1 MNHNS and CDR2 SASEGT. The CDR3 loop spans 14 amino acids. The CDR3 coding sequence is TGTGCCAGCAGTAAGCAGGGGGTTGGCAATGAGCAGTTCTTC. Its protein is CASSKQGVGNEQFF.

The CDR3 DNA reads TGTGCCAGCAAGAGGGGGCAGAACTATGGCTACACCTTC. Its translation is CASKRGQNYGYTF. This chain joins TRBV28 and TRBJ1-2, with 7 bases lining up with TRBD1. This CDR3 is built from 13 residues. The junction had 4 bases not matched to a gene; V was cut back by 7 bases and J by 2 bases. CDR1 is MDHEN and CDR2 is SYDVKM in the germline V gene.

This chain joins TRBV2 and TRBJ1-4; D is possibly TRBD1 (6 bases). The CDR3 totals 13 residues. The V end was cut by 4 bases, the J end by 7 bases, with 10 bases between. Germline CDR1 and CDR2: SNHLY and FYNNEI. CDR3 residues: CASSAQGTEKLFF. For the CDR3, the DNA is TGTGCCAGCAGTGCCCAGGGGACTGAAAAACTGTTTTTT.

The rearrangement links TRBV6-5 to TRBJ1-6; D unclear. CDR3 length: 15 amino acids. Looked up from germline, CDR1 is MNHEY and CDR2 is SVGAGI. V was clipped by 2 bases and J by 1 base, with 6 bases between them. CDR3 loop: CASSYGLSYNSPLHF. CDR3 in DNA: TGTGCCAGCAGTTACGGACTGTCCTATAATTCACCCCTCCACTTT.

This clone has only one observation. The chain links TRBV7-8 to TRBJ1-3; 7 bases line up with TRBD1. The germline gives CDR1 SGHVS, CDR2 FQNEAQ. CDR3 length: 17 amino acids. The V segment lost 4 bases and the J segment 0 bases; nucleotides outside the gene matches: 9. In DNA, the CDR3 is TGTGCCAGCAGCTCCAGGGGGGAGCTGAGCTCTGGAAACACCATATATTTT. Protein sequence: CASSSRGELSSGNTIYF.

This clone was seen once. The chain employs TRBV5-1 and TRBJ1-1, with 12 bases matching TRBD1. This CDR3 contains 16 residues. Trimming took 4 bases from V and 0 from J; bases not matched to a gene: 4. Germline CDR1 is SGHRS and CDR2 is YFSETQ. The CDR3 reads CASSAGQGAVNTEAFF. The DNA of the CDR3 is TGCGCCAGCAGCGCGGGACAGGGGGCAGTGAACACTGAAGCTTTCTTT. Based on the CDR3 plus reference TRBV5-1 and TRBJ1-1, the full variable domain is KAGVTQTPRYLIKTRGQQVTLSCSPISGHRSVSWYQQTPGQGLQFLFEYFSETQRNKGNFPGRFSGRQFSNSRSEMNVSTLELGDSALYLCASSAGQGAVNTEAFFGQGTRLTVV.

V usage is TRBV27 and J usage is TRBJ2-7, with 8 bases identical to TRBD1. CDR3 length: 15 amino acids. Germline CDR1 reads MNHEY; CDR2 reads SMNVEV (reference sequence). V dropped 4 bases and J dropped 3; count of bases not matched to a gene: 8. This CDR3 reads CASSSGQGMNYEQYF. The CDR3 bases are TGTGCCAGCAGTTCTGGACAGGGTATGAACTACGAGCAGTACTTC.

This clone was detected once. The V gene is TRBV6-1, the J gene TRBJ2-7; 8 bases are a match to TRBD1. J was trimmed by 0 bases and V by 6 bases; bases with no gene match: 1. This CDR3 contains 13 residues. The germline gives CDR1 MNHNS, CDR2 SASEGT. The CDR3 sequence: CASRGQVSYEQYF. The CDR3 nucleotides are TGTGCCAGCAGGGGACAGGTCTCCTACGAGCAGTACTTC.

V usage is TRBV9 and J usage is TRBJ1-2; 9 bases agree with TRBD1. The CDR3 has 15 amino acids. V shed 4 bases, J shed 8 bases, and the junction held 12 bases outside the gene matches. Germline lookup yields CDR1 SGDLS and CDR2 YYNGEE. Written as DNA, the CDR3 is TGTGCCAGCAGCCCCGGGGGGGGACAGGGTGGGGGCTACACCTTC. It codes for CASSPGGGQGGGYTF.

V usage is TRBV6-6 and J usage is TRBJ2-5; 8 bases agree with TRBD2. The better agreement between TRBJ2-7 and the DNA end casts doubt on the J call. From germline, CDR1 is MNHNY and CDR2 SVGAGI (reference sequence). The CDR3 is 14 amino acids. The CDR3 nucleotides are TGTGCCAGCAGCCCCAGCGGGGGCTCCTACGAGCAGTACTTC. Its protein product is CASSPSGGSYEQYF.

Note on this clone: At one end, the junction sequence differs from germline, possibly due to a read error. The chain combines TRBV7-9 with TRBJ1-2; 9 bases align to TRBD1. Germline CDR1 reads SEHNR; CDR2 reads FQNEAQ (reference sequence). The CDR3 length is 14 residues. The CDR3 loop is CSSSYRDRDYGYTF. DNA for the CDR3: TGTTCCAGCAGCTACCGGGACAGGGACTATGGCTACACCTTC.

The chain recombines TRBV2 with TRBJ2-1, with a possible D match to TRBD1 (5 bases). V lost 9 bases, J lost 6 bases, and 18 bases lay in between. The CDR3 spans 14 residues. CDR1 is SNHLY and CDR2 is FYNNEI in the germline V gene. The CDR3 spells CASLETAVINEQFF. CDR3 DNA: TGTGCCAGTCTTGAGACAGCAGTGATCAATGAGCAGTTCTTC.

The chain has TRBV2 and TRBJ1-2; 9 nucleotides match TRBD1. The CDR3 spans 13 residues. Germline V gene sequence: CDR1 SNHLY, CDR2 FYNNEI. V shed 6 bases and J 7 bases; nucleotides not matched to a gene: 6. In nucleotides, the CDR3 is TGTGCCAGCAGGACAGGGGGTGGATTTGGCTACACCTTC. It encodes CASRTGGGFGYTF.

V is TRBV6-1 and J is TRBJ1-3; TRBD1 is a possible D gene (5 bases). Germline CDR1 is MNHNS and CDR2 is SASEGT. The CDR3 contains 16 residues. Trimming stripped 0 bases from V and 1 base from J, with 10 bases between. The CDR3 here is CASSEALTDSGNTIYF. CDR3 in DNA: TGTGCCAGCAGTGAAGCCCTGACAGATTCTGGAAACACCATATATTTT.

This chain connects TRBV2 to TRBJ2-7, with a possible D match to TRBD2 (5 bases). Germline V gene lookup returns CDR1 SNHLY and CDR2 FYNNEI. The CDR3 is 12 residues long. V dropped 4 bases and J dropped 7 bases, with 11 bases sitting between them. The CDR3 loop is CASSVGGREQYF. The CDR3, as DNA: TGTGCCAGCAGTGTCGGAGGTCGGGAGCAGTACTTC. Supplemented by reference TRBV2 and TRBJ2-7, the full variable domain reads EPEVTQTPSHQVTQMGQEVILRCVPISNHLYFYWYRQILGQKVEFLVSFYNNEISEKSEIFDDQFSVERPDGSNFTLKIRSTKLEDSAMYFCASSVGGREQYFGPGTRLTVT.

This clone has just one count. The rearrangement uses TRBV9 and TRBJ1-1, with D possibly being TRBD1 (6 bases). The CDR3 loop spans 16 amino acids. CDR1 is SGDLS and CDR2 is YYNGEE in the germline V gene. V dropped 3 bases and J dropped 0 bases, with 15 bases sitting between them. The CDR3 DNA reads as TGTGCCAGCAGCGCAGGGGACACCGGCATGAACACTGAAGCTTTCTTT. Encoded protein: CASSAGDTGMNTEAFF.

This clone was detected a few times. The chain joins TRBV27 to TRBJ2-5, with 7 bases lining up with TRBD1. The germline CDR1 and CDR2 sequences are MNHEY and SMNVEV (reference sequence). V lost 4 bases to trimming and J lost 14 bases; unmatched junction nucleotides: 10. This CDR3 region has 12 residues. CDR3 in amino acids: CASSSLTGAPYF. Here the CDR3 DNA reads TGTGCCAGCAGTTCCCTTACAGGGGCCCCATACTTC.

V and J are TRBV10-3 and TRBJ1-2, with D possibly being TRBD1 (6 bases). Looked up from germline, CDR1 is ENHRY and CDR2 is SYGVKD. Trimming shortened V by 3 bases and J by 4 bases, and 18 bases separated the two germline ends. The CDR3 runs to 16 residues. The CDR3 DNA follows: TGTGCCATCAGTGACTACGGGGCCCAGGGGTTCTATGGCTACACCTTC. This sequence encodes CAISDYGAQGFYGYTF.

The chain links TRBV18 to TRBJ2-6; maybe TRBD2 (6 bases). V was cut by 2 bases and J by 3 bases, with 8 bases left in between. Germline lookup yields CDR1 KGHSH and CDR2 LQKENI. The CDR3 extends over 15 amino acids. CDR3 coding DNA: TGTGCCAGCTCACCAACGGGGGTTGGGGCCAACGTCCTGACTTTC. Protein sequence: CASSPTGVGANVLTF.

This chain connects TRBV11-2 to TRBJ2-7; 7 positions agree with TRBD1. CDR3 size: 16 residues. With V trimmed by 5 bases and J by 3 bases, 13 bases remained unmatched. Germline CDR1 SGHAT, CDR2 FQNNGV. The CDR3 is CASSRLSTGSFYEQYF. The CDR3, as DNA: TGTGCCAGCAGCCGCCTTTCGACAGGGAGTTTCTACGAGCAGTACTTC.

The chain joins TRBV10-3 to TRBJ1-5, with a possible D match to TRBD1 (6 bases). V lost 6 bases and J 0 bases, leaving 12 bases between the germline ends. Germline V gene sequence: CDR1 ENHRY, CDR2 SYGVKD. The CDR3 spans 15 residues. The CDR3 nucleotides read TGTGCCATCAGCCAGGACAGTAATAGCAATCAGCCCCAGCATTTT. Translation gives CAISQDSNSNQPQHF.

This clone was seen more than once but under ten times. This chain uses TRBV10-3 with TRBJ1-5; 7 bases line up with TRBD1. The V gene end was trimmed by 8 bases and the J gene end by 7 bases; junction bases not matched to a gene: 11. CDR3 length equals 14 residues. Looked up from germline, CDR1 is ENHRY and CDR2 is SYGVKD. In nucleotides, the CDR3 is TGTGCCATCGGGGATGGACAGGCTGGACAGCCCCAGCATTTT. Amino acids: CAIGDGQAGQPQHF.

The chain uses TRBV5-1 and TRBJ1-4, with D perhaps TRBD1 (5 bases). The germline CDR1 and CDR2 sequences are SGHRS and YFSETQ. CDR3 length equals 14 residues. V shed 3 bases and J shed 7 bases, with 13 bases lying between them. CDR3 nucleotide sequence: TGCGCCAGCAGCTGGGGGGTTGAGGGTGAAAAACTGTTTTTT. Encoded protein: CASSWGVEGEKLFF.

The gene calls are TRBV6-1 and TRBJ2-5; D uncertain. The end of the DNA aligns better with TRBJ2-7, so the J call may be wrong. The CDR3 has 13 amino acids. Germline CDR1 and CDR2: MNHNS and SASEGT. Here the CDR3 reads CASRINHPYEQYF. CDR3 nucleotide sequence: TGTGCCAGCAGAATCAACCATCCCTACGAGCAGTACTTC.

The chain has TRBV7-8 and TRBJ1-1; D is unresolved. The CDR3 extends over 15 amino acids. Trimming pared 2 bases from V and 5 bases from J, leaving 15 bases between. Germline CDR1 and CDR2: SGHVS and FQNEAQ. The CDR3 DNA sequence: TGTGCCAGCAGCTTAAGTACGCGCCAACTAACTGAAGCTTTCTTT. Residues: CASSLSTRQLTEAFF.

The gene calls are TRBV7-3 and TRBJ2-1; the D gene is possibly TRBD2 (5 bases). V gave up 4 bases and J gave up 0 bases, with 16 bases separating them. This CDR3 comprises 17 residues. Germline-derived CDR1 and CDR2 are SGHTA and FQGTGA. CDR3 coding DNA: TGTGCCAGCAGCTCCCCCGCGGGCGGAAGCTCCTACAATGAGCAGTTCTTC. This sequence encodes CASSSPAGGSSYNEQFF.

This clone has only a few counts. The chain links TRBV29-1 to TRBJ2-5, with TRBD1 identical over 10 bases. The junction had 5 bases not matched to a gene; V was cut back by 6 bases and J by 1 base. Germline V gene lookup returns CDR1 SQVTM and CDR2 ANQGSEA. This CDR3 comprises 14 residues. Here the CDR3 reads CSVRDRGPQETQYF. The CDR3 bases are TGCAGCGTCCGGGACAGGGGACCCCAAGAGACCCAGTACTTC.

Notes on this clone: No DNA is shown, since the ends of the CDR3 on it are uncertain; the CDR3 is the one TCRdb lists. J is TRBJ2-3 and V is TRBV28; the D call TRBD2 from the table was never checked on the DNA. Germline CDR1 reads MDHEN; CDR2 reads SYDVKM. The CDR3 extends over 16 residues, inclusive of both ends. CDR3 residues: CASSSSGSGSTDTQYF.

The chain has TRBV5-7 and TRBJ2-7; 10 bases are a match to TRBD1. TRBV5-7 is an open reading frame, and its role is uncertain. This CDR3 has 15 residues. Germline trimming cut 4 bases from V and 5 bases from J; bases unmatched to any gene: 9. CDR3: CASSPEGTGDNEQYF. In DNA form, the CDR3 reads TGTGCCAGCAGCCCGGAGGGGACAGGGGACAACGAGCAGTACTTC.